The 17 T cell receptor beta chains below come from one sample, sequenced in a study of cytomegalovirus exposure and HLA in healthy donors. Primers for the PCR totalled 60 Vbeta and 13 Jbeta. Generated by immunoSEQ multiplex PCR, the TCRdb table keeps only in-frame clones and is missing some. The sample records 150,000 to 200,000 clones, about four fifths being singletons. The sequenced sample consisted of PBMCs. The receptors derive from a man in his fifties or sixties in good health and CMV-seropositive.

As to this clone: This sample includes further DNA sequences coding for the same CDR3. The chain has TRBV29-1 and TRBJ2-7; maybe TRBD1 (5 bases). Trimming removed 6 bases at V and 4 bases at J, with 10 bases between. CDR1 SQVTM and CDR2 ANQGSEA come from the germline V gene. The CDR3 is 11 amino acids. CDR3 nucleotide sequence: TGCAGCGTAGCTCAGGGTTACGAGCAGTACTTC. This translates into CSVAQGYEQYF.

There are a few counts of this clone. The gene calls are TRBV28 and TRBJ2-7; 13 bases map to TRBD2. The trim removed 5 bases at V and 3 bases at J, leaving 4 bases unmatched. The CDR3 spans 15 residues. CDR1 is MDHEN, CDR2 SYDVKM, per germline. CDR3 nucleotides: TGTGCCAGCAGTCAACTAGCGGGAGGGAACTACGAGCAGTACTTC. Its translation: CASSQLAGGNYEQYF.

The gene calls are TRBV4-1 and TRBJ2-7; D is undetermined. The CDR3 is 14 residues long. Germline CDR1 and CDR2: MGHRA and YSYEKL. V lost 4 bases to trimming and J lost 1 base, with 11 bases between them. The DNA for the CDR3 is TGCGCCAGCAGCCCCCGGCTAGAGTCCTACGAGCAGTACTTC. Encoded protein: CASSPRLESYEQYF.

This sequence joins TRBV5-1 and TRBJ2-3; D is possibly TRBD1 (6 bases). The germline V gene encodes CDR1 SGHRS and CDR2 YFSETQ. CDR3 length: 16 residues. The ends were cut back, 3 bases at V and 0 bases at J, with 14 bases in the middle. The CDR3 nucleotides are TGCGCCAGCAGCTCCTCAGGGACAATTAGCACAGATACGCAGTATTTT. Protein sequence: CASSSSGTISTDTQYF.

About this clone: This sample includes further DNA sequences coding for the same CDR3. The V call is TRBV5-1, the J call TRBJ1-3; 8 nucleotides agree with TRBD1. Germline V gene data show CDR1 as SGHRS and CDR2 as YFSETQ. Losses at the gene ends were 3 bases for V and 1 base for J; bases not matched to a gene: 6. The CDR3 runs 16 residues. The CDR3 loop is CASSWGQVGSGNTIYF. The CDR3 DNA reads TGCGCCAGCAGCTGGGGACAGGTCGGGTCTGGAAACACCATATATTTT. The full variable domain, completed using reference TRBV5-1 and TRBJ1-3, is KAGVTQTPRYLIKTRGQQVTLSCSPISGHRSVSWYQQTPGQGLQFLFEYFSETQRNKGNFPGRFSGRQFSNSRSEMNVSTLELGDSALYLCASSWGQVGSGNTIYFGEGSWLTVV.

The V gene is TRBV5-6, the J gene TRBJ1-1; 10 bases match TRBD1. Germline V gene data show CDR1 as SGHDT and CDR2 as YYEEEE. CDR3 length equals 14 residues. J gave up 8 bases and V 2 bases, and 6 bases lay outside the gene matches. CDR3 sequence reads: CASSFGTGVPEAFF. Written as DNA, the CDR3 is TGTGCCAGCAGCTTCGGGACAGGGGTACCCGAAGCTTTCTTT. The variable domain in full, completed from reference TRBV5-6 and TRBJ1-1, reads DAGVTQSPTHLIKTRGQQVTLRCSPKSGHDTVSWYQQALGQGPQFIFQYYEEEERQRGNFPDRFSGHQFPNYSSELNVNALLLGDSALYLCASSFGTGVPEAFFGQGTRLTVV.

The chain uses TRBV18 and TRBJ2-1; 7 bases are shared with TRBD2. J lost 7 bases, V lost 2 bases, and 5 bases had no gene match. CDR1 KGHSH and CDR2 LQKENI come from the germline V gene. The CDR3 sequence is 14 residues long. CDR3 loop: CASSPDLSGNEQFF. In DNA, the CDR3 is TGTGCCAGCTCACCAGATCTTAGCGGGAATGAGCAGTTCTTC. Drawing the rest from reference TRBV18 and TRBJ2-1, the complete variable domain is NAGVMQNPRHLVRRRGQEARLRCSPMKGHSHVYWYRQLPEEGLKFMVYLQKENIIDESGMPKERFSAEFPKEGPSILRIQQVVRGDSAAYFCASSPDLSGNEQFFGPGTRLTVL.

The chain combines TRBV7-6 with TRBJ2-5; TRBD2 aligns across 7 bases. The CDR3 loop spans 13 amino acids. J gave up 4 bases and V 6 bases, and 5 bases lay outside the gene matches. The germline gives CDR1 SGHVS, CDR2 FNYEAQ. The CDR3 is CASSLGGRETQYF. CDR3 bases: TGTGCCAGCAGTTTGGGGGGGAGAGAGACCCAGTACTTC. The entire variable domain, with the rest obtained from reference TRBV7-6 and TRBJ2-5, is as follows: GAGVSQSPRYKVTKRGQDVALRCDPISGHVSLYWYRQALGQGPEFLTYFNYEAQQDKSGLPNDRFSAERPEGSISTLTIQRTEQRDSAMYRCASSLGGRETQYFGPGTRLLVL.

The gene calls are TRBV6-1 and TRBJ1-6; 8 positions agree with TRBD1. The J segment lost 7 bases and the V segment lost 10 bases, leaving 12 bases of the junction unmatched. This CDR3 spans 15 amino acids. Germline V CDR1 and CDR2: MNHNS, SASEGT. The CDR3 reads CATLGTGGANSPLHF. Written as DNA, the CDR3 is TGTGCCACCCTCGGGACAGGCGGAGCGAATTCACCCCTCCACTTT.

This clone has only a few counts. The chain couples TRBV6-5 to TRBJ2-1, with D tentatively TRBD2 (5 bases). V was shortened by 5 bases and J by 8 bases, with 10 bases between the two germline ends. From germline, CDR1 is MNHEY and CDR2 SVGAGI. This CDR3 is built from 12 residues. DNA for the CDR3: TGTGCCAGCAGTACGCTAGCACATGAGCAGTTCTTC. This codes for CASSTLAHEQFF.

The genes are TRBV2 and TRBJ2-5; D might be TRBD2 (6 bases). Trimming pared 7 bases from V and 3 bases from J, leaving 12 bases between. The CDR3 loop spans 13 amino acids. Germline lookup yields CDR1 SNHLY and CDR2 FYNNEI. This CDR3 is CASIAGSKETQYF. As DNA, the CDR3 is TGTGCCAGCATTGCGGGAAGTAAAGAGACCCAGTACTTC.

The chain employs TRBV5-4 and TRBJ2-5; 15 positions match TRBD2. After removal of 7 bases from V and 5 bases from J, the junction contained 3 bases not matched to a gene. Germline values: CDR1 SGHNT, CDR2 YYREEE (reference sequence). There are 14 residues in the CDR3. The CDR3: CASRTSGGAETQYF. CDR3 DNA: TGTGCCAGCCGGACTAGCGGGGGGGCGGAGACCCAGTACTTC.

The chain is built from TRBV2 and TRBJ2-3, with 9 bases that match TRBD2. Per the germline V gene, CDR1 is SNHLY and CDR2 is FYNNEI. With 4 bases clipped from V and 2 bases from J, the junction kept 7 bases outside the gene matches. The CDR3 runs 16 residues. The CDR3 region has the DNA TGTGCCAGCAGTGCTGTTGCTAGCGGGGCCACAGATACGCAGTATTTT. It is translated as CASSAVASGATDTQYF. The full variable domain, completed using reference TRBV2 and TRBJ2-3, is EPEVTQTPSHQVTQMGQEVILRCVPISNHLYFYWYRQILGQKVEFLVSFYNNEISEKSEIFDDQFSVERPDGSNFTLKIRSTKLEDSAMYFCASSAVASGATDTQYFGPGTRLTVL.

The chain employs TRBV11-1 and TRBJ2-5, with D tentatively TRBD2 (6 bases). Germline CDR1 SGHAT, CDR2 FQDESV (reference sequence). Trimming left V 5 bases short and J 1 base short, with 11 bases between. The CDR3 loop spans 14 amino acids. The CDR3 here is CASSPGEIQETQYF. In DNA form, the CDR3 reads TGTGCCAGCAGCCCGGGGGAGATCCAAGAGACCCAGTACTTC.

The rearrangement joins TRBV30 to TRBJ2-1; 9 bases map to TRBD2. Germline V CDR1 and CDR2: GTSNPN, SVGIG (reference sequence). Trimming removed 3 bases from V and 7 bases from J; junction bases left unmatched: 10. The CDR3 has 15 residues. CDR3 region: CAWRNRRRGGNEQFF. Written as DNA, the CDR3 is TGTGCCTGGAGGAACCGGAGGCGGGGGGGTAATGAGCAGTTCTTC.

The gene calls are TRBV7-9 and TRBJ2-5; TRBD1 aligns across 7 bases. J was trimmed by 2 bases and V by 5 bases; bases with no gene match: 2. The germline V gene has CDR1 SEHNR and CDR2 FQNEAQ (reference sequence). This CDR3 contains 13 residues. CDR3 nucleotides: TGTGCCAGCAGCACGGGACAGCAAGAGACCCAGTACTTC. Its translation is CASSTGQQETQYF. Complete variable domain (other parts from reference TRBV7-9 and TRBJ2-5): DTGVSQNPRHKITKRGQNVTFRCDPISEHNRLYWYRQTLGQGPEFLTYFQNEAQLEKSRLLSDRFSAERPKGSFSTLEIQRTEQGDSAMYLCASSTGQQETQYFGPGTRLLVL.

The CDR3 coding sequence is TGTGCCATCATGGACAGGGCCAATGAGCAGTTCTTC. Encoded protein: CAIMDRANEQFF. This rearrangement joins TRBV2 to TRBJ2-1, with 8 nucleotides matching TRBD1. Germline CDR1 SNHLY, CDR2 FYNNEI. V lost 10 bases to trimming and J lost 6 bases; unmatched junction nucleotides: 5. The CDR3 runs to 12 residues. Full variable domain (outside the CDR3, taken from reference TRBV2 and TRBJ2-1): EPEVTQTPSHQVTQMGQEVILRCVPISNHLYFYWYRQILGQKVEFLVSFYNNEISEKSEIFDDQFSVERPDGSNFTLKIRSTKLEDSAMYFCAIMDRANEQFFGPGTRLTVL.